Below, one T cell receptor (beta chain) is given with its context. This sample is drawn from a study of blood T cell repertoires in COVID-19. Study background: Nucleic acid was either cDNA or gDNA, and it came from T cells, B-cell-depleted T cells, or PBMCs.

The protocol was immunoSEQ multiplex PCR, while the TCRdb copy is restricted to in-frame clones and leaves out a portion. The repertoire holds about 130,000 clones, with roughly 77% as singletons. The sequenced sample was peripheral blood. The TCR comes from a woman in her 70s with COVID-19, enrolled during active disease.

The CDR3 reads CAISGGDQANYGYTF. Here the CDR3 DNA reads TGTGCCATCAGTGGGGGAGATCAAGCTAACTATGGCTACACCTTC. The V gene is TRBV10-3, the J gene TRBJ1-2; D is undetermined. V shed 4 bases and J shed 0 bases, with 12 bases lying between them. Germline V gives CDR1 ENHRY, CDR2 SYGVKD. The CDR3 length is 15 residues.